This T cell receptor beta chain originates from a study of cytomegalovirus exposure and HLA in healthy donors. The PCR had 60 Vbeta and 13 Jbeta primers. Method: immunoSEQ multiplex PCR; TCRdb's copy keeps in-frame clones and lacks some. Of 110,000 to 150,000 clones in the sample, under 90% were seen once. About this clone itself: Its antigen is still unknown.

Germline assignment: CDR1 LGHNA and CDR2 YSLEER. The CDR3 loop spans 15 amino acids. V gave up 0 bases and J gave up 10 bases; unmatched junction bases: 6. Study-wide results and limits: TRBV6-2, TRBV6-3 and some other V segments were unresolvable in 87-base-pair reads. Researchers counted around 180 TCR beta chains as cytomegalovirus-associated.

This TCR was sampled from a man aged 40-55 years in good health and CMV-seronegative. J is TRBJ1-6 and V is TRBV4-3; TRBD1 matches at 7 bases. Material for sequencing was PBMCs. CDR3 DNA: TGCGCCAGCAGCCAAGAGGGCAGGGGGAACTCACCCCTCCACTTT. This sequence encodes CASSQEGRGNSPLHF.